These 19 T cell receptor beta chains share one sample of origin, sequenced in a study of blood T cells in healthy people across ages. For the second PCR, which ran for 7 to 11 cycles, a sample-barcoded 5' primer and a J-beta primer mix were used. TCRdb re-analysed the 5' RACE reads in MiXCR, keeping a single row per CDR3 protein. The repertoire holds about a million distinct CDR3 sequences, with 51% as singletons. Sequenced material: blood. These receptors originate from a woman aged 60-70 years in good health.

CDR3 residues: CSAHDRVAQYF. DNA for the CDR3: TGCAGTGCTCACGACAGGGTAGCGCAGTATTTT. This rearrangement joins TRBV20-1 to TRBJ2-3, with 7 bases fitting TRBD1. The junction had 6 bases not matched to a gene; V was cut back by 5 bases and J by 10 bases. CDR1 and CDR2 (germline): DFQATT, SNEGSKA (reference sequence). The CDR3 runs 11 residues.

The V gene is TRBV7-9, the J gene TRBJ2-1, with TRBD2 matching 9 bases. This CDR3 contains 16 residues. V shed 0 bases and J 8 bases; nucleotides not matched to a gene: 8. Germline CDR1 reads SEHNR; CDR2 reads FQNEAQ (reference sequence). For the CDR3, the DNA is TGTGCCAGCAGCTTAGCCCTAGCGGGAAGAATAGATGAGCAGTTCTTC. The encoded protein is CASSLALAGRIDEQFF.

V is TRBV29-1 and J is TRBJ2-1; TRBD2 aligns across 12 bases. Germline V lookup: CDR1 SQVTM, CDR2 ANQGSEA. After removal of 7 bases from V and 7 bases from J, the junction contained 11 bases not matched to a gene. CDR3 length: 15 residues. The DNA of the CDR3 is TGCAGCGGACAAAAGACTAGCGGGAGTGTTAATGAGCAGTTCTTC. Protein sequence: CSGQKTSGSVNEQFF.

The chain has TRBV3-1 and TRBJ2-5; tentatively, D is TRBD1 (5 bases). CDR3 size: 15 residues. CDR1 and CDR2 from the germline V gene are LGHDT and YNNKEL (reference sequence). Trimming cost V 0 bases and J 1 base, with 9 bases left between them. The CDR3 coding sequence is TGTGCCAGCAGCCAAGATAGGACAAGCCAAGAGACCCAGTACTTC. Translation: CASSQDRTSQETQYF.

The V gene is TRBV7-8, the J gene TRBJ2-4; TRBD1 might be the D (6 bases). Near its end, the DNA agrees better with TRBJ2-7, so the J call may be wrong. Germline V gene sequence: CDR1 SGHVS, CDR2 FQNEAQ. This CDR3 has 14 amino acids. CDR3 region: CASSHPIQGDEQYF. CDR3 DNA: TGTGCCAGCAGCCATCCGATACAGGGAGACGAGCAGTACTTC.

This clonotype was counted only a few times. CDR3 nucleotides: TGCGCCAGCAGCCCCGGACAGGGGCGCCTGGGCTACACCTTC. Encoded protein: CASSPGQGRLGYTF. The chain couples TRBV4-1 to TRBJ1-2; 9 bases agree with TRBD1. Losses at the gene ends were 4 bases for V and 8 bases for J; bases not matched to a gene: 8. CDR1 MGHRA and CDR2 YSYEKL come from the germline V gene. The CDR3 sequence is 14 residues long.

Turning to this clonotype: Sequence at one end of the junction differs from germline and may be a read error. This sequence joins TRBV29-1 and TRBJ1-2; D might be TRBD1 (5 bases). The CDR3 has 14 residues. Germline V gene lookup returns CDR1 SQVTM and CDR2 ANQGSEA. CDR3 DNA: TGCAGTGTTGAGTCGCCTACAGGACCGCTGGGTTACACCTTC. Translation gives CSVESPTGPLGYTF.

This clonotype has a handful of counts. The J gene is TRBJ2-7, the V gene TRBV6-2 or TRBV6-3; TRBD2 agrees at 8 bases. CDR1 is MNHEY and CDR2 is SVGEGT in the germline V gene. Losses at the gene ends were 6 bases for V and 2 bases for J; bases not matched to a gene: 9. There are 15 residues in the CDR3. CDR3 protein: CASSPVVAGPYEQYF. As DNA, the CDR3 is TGTGCCAGCAGCCCCGTGGTAGCGGGGCCCTACGAGCAGTACTTC.

This chain links TRBV12-3 or TRBV12-4 with TRBJ1-4; D is possibly TRBD1 (5 bases). The CDR3 has 15 residues. The germline V and J ends were trimmed by 4 bases and 4 bases, with 13 bases remaining between them. The CDR3 DNA is TGTGCCAGCAGTTCCCGGGAAAGGGGTAATGAAAAACTGTTTTTT. The encoded protein is CASSSRERGNEKLFF.

Concerning this clonotype itself: This is likely a read error, given that the CDR3 carries no conserved phenylalanine or tryptophan at its end. The V call is TRBV6-5, the J call TRBJ2-1; 9 positions agree with TRBD2. V trimming: 0 bases; J trimming: 1 base; junction bases outside the gene matches: 1. The CDR3 contains 16 residues. Per germline, CDR1 MNHEY and CDR2 SVGAGI. CDR3 amino acids: CASSYSAGGSYNEQFL. As DNA, the CDR3 is TGTGCCAGCAGTTACTCAGCGGGAGGTTCCTACAATGAGCAGTTCTTA.

This clonotype turned up a few times. V is TRBV29-1 and J is TRBJ2-7; weak D call: TRBD2 (6 bases). CDR3 length equals 14 residues. V was shortened by 5 bases and J by 2 bases, with 16 bases between the two germline ends. CDR1 is SQVTM, CDR2 ANQGSEA, per germline. CDR3 residues: CSVRGGGETYEQYF. The CDR3 region has the DNA TGCAGCGTTCGAGGTGGAGGGGAAACCTACGAGCAGTACTTC.

This chain links TRBV20-1 with TRBJ2-5, with D possibly being TRBD1 or TRBD2 (7 bases each). The J call may be incorrect, as the DNA end agrees better with TRBJ2-7. The CDR3 has 13 amino acids. Germline V CDR1 and CDR2: DFQATT, SNEGSKA (reference sequence). CDR3 DNA sequence: TGCAGTGCTCAGGGGGGGGGACATAACGAGCAGTACTTC. The encoded protein is CSAQGGGHNEQYF.

This CDR3 is CASTSGREQYF. The CDR3 DNA reads TGTGCCAGCACCTCAGGGCGCGAGCAGTACTTC. This sequence joins TRBV28 and TRBJ2-7; a possible D gene is TRBD1 (5 bases). The length of the CDR3 is 11 residues. The V and J ends lost 7 bases and 6 bases respectively, with 10 bases between them. Looked up from germline, CDR1 is MDHEN and CDR2 is SYDVKM.

The rearrangement links TRBV6-5 to TRBJ2-1; 7 bases are a match to TRBD2. Germline loops: CDR1 MNHEY, CDR2 SVGAGI. J lost 7 bases, V lost 6 bases, and 6 bases had no gene match. The CDR3 consists of 13 residues. The CDR3 region has the DNA TGTGCCAGCAGCTCGGGACTAATGAATGAGCAGTTCTTC. Translation gives CASSSGLMNEQFF.

The sample holds many counts of this clonotype. The chain recombines TRBV2 with TRBJ2-1; 7 bases fit TRBD2. V shed 6 bases, J shed 5 bases, and the junction held 7 bases outside the gene matches. The CDR3 has 14 amino acids. Per germline, CDR1 SNHLY and CDR2 FYNNEI. The CDR3 nucleotides are TGTGCCAGCAGACCGGGACTATCACACAATGAGCAGTTCTTC. Translated, it gives CASRPGLSHNEQFF.

This rearrangement joins TRBV20-1 to TRBJ1-2; TRBD1 aligns across 7 bases. With V trimmed by 6 bases and J by 3 bases, 10 bases remained unmatched. This CDR3 spans 14 amino acids. Germline V gene sequence: CDR1 DFQATT, CDR2 SNEGSKA (reference sequence). The CDR3 spells CSAGGQAGDYGYTF. CDR3 nucleotides: TGCAGTGCGGGCGGACAGGCTGGGGACTATGGCTACACCTTC.

The chain carries TRBV27 and TRBJ2-1, with D possibly being TRBD1 (5 bases). This CDR3 has 16 amino acids. The ends were cut back, 3 bases at V and 6 bases at J, with 18 bases in the middle. The germline V gene encodes CDR1 MNHEY and CDR2 SMNVEV (reference sequence). CDR3 nucleotide sequence: TGTGCCAGCAGTTTGGGTCAGGGTCCTAGGCTCAATGAGCAGTTCTTC. Its protein is CASSLGQGPRLNEQFF.

This sequence joins TRBV4-2 and TRBJ1-5, with unresolved D. The CDR3 is 13 residues long. The germline CDR1 and CDR2 sequences are LGHNA and YNFKEQ. V gave up 0 bases and J gave up 8 bases, with 8 bases separating them. In nucleotides, the CDR3 is TGTGCCAGCAGCCAAGACCAGATGGAGCCCCAGCATTTT. This encodes CASSQDQMEPQHF.

This clonotype turned up a few times. The J gene is TRBJ2-1, the V gene TRBV4-1; D may be TRBD1 (6 bases). This CDR3 is built from 16 residues. Trimming stripped 1 base from V and 5 bases from J, with 15 bases between. The V gene's germline CDR1 is MGHRA and CDR2 YSYEKL. The CDR3 nucleotides are TGCGCCAGCAGCCAAGCGAAAGGGGGACCTAACAATGAGCAGTTCTTC. Its protein is CASSQAKGGPNNEQFF.